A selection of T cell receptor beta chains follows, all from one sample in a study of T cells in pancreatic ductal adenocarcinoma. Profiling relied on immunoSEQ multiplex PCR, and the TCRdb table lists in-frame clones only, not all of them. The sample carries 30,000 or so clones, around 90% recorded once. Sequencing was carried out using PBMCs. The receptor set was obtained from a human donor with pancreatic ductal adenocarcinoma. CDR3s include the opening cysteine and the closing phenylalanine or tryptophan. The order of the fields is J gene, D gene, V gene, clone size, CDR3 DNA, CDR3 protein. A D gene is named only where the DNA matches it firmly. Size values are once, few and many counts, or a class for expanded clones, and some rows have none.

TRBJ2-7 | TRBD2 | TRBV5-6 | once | TGTGCCAGCAGCTCGACTAGCGGGAGTAACTACGAGCAGTACTTC | CASSSTSGSNYEQYF
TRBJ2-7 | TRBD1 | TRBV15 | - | TGTGCCACCAGCAGGGGAACAGGGGGGCCCTACGAGCAGTACTTC | CATSRGTGGPYEQYF
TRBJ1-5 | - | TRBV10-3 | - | TGTGCCATCAGTGAGTCGGGGCAGGGGATGCAGCCCCAGCATTTT | CAISESGQGMQPQHF
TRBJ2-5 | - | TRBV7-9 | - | TGTGCCAGCAGCTTCTTGGGGGCGGAGACCCAGTACTTC | CASSFLGAETQYF
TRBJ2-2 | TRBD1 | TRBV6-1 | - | TGTGCCAGCAGTGAAAATAGGGGGCCCGGGGAGCTGTTTTTT | CASSENRGPGELFF
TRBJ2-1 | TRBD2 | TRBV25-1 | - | TGTGCCAGCAGTGATTTTAGCGGGAGCTCCTACAATGAGCAGTTCTTC | CASSDFSGSSYNEQFF
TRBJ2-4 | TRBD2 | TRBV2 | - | TGTGCCAGCGTGGGGGGGCTAGCGGGAGGGGAAAACATTCAGTACTTC | CASVGGLAGGENIQYF
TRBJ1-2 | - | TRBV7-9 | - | TGTGCCAGCAGCTTAGCAGGGAGGGACTACACCTTC | CASSLAGRDYTF
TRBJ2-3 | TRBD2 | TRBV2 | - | TGTGCCAGCAGTTCTCTAGCGGGTTCCACAGATACGCAGTATTTT | CASSSLAGSTDTQYF
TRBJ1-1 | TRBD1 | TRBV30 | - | TGTGCCTGGCGGGGACAGGGGGCCTCCACTGAAGCTTTCTTT | CAWRGQGASTEAFF
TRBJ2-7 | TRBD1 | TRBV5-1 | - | TGCGCCAGCAGCTTGGGAGGACAGGGTGACAACGAGCAGTACTTC | CASSLGGQGDNEQYF
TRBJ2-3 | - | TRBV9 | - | TGTGCCAGCAAGGGAGGCGTCACAGATACGCAGTATTTT | CASKGGVTDTQYF
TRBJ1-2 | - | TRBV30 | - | TGTGCCTGGAGTGTGGCCAGGCGATATGGCTACACCTTC | CAWSVARRYGYTF
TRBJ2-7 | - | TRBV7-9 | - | TGTGCCAGCAGCCGGAATAGCGGTTCCTACGAGCAGTACTTC | CASSRNSGSYEQYF
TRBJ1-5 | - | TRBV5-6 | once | TGTGCCAGCAGCTCGACCCGGCGAAGGGGGGGCAATCAGCCCCAGCATTTT | CASSSTRRRGGNQPQHF
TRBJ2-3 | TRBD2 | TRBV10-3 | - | TGTGCCATCAGACCGGGCGGGAGTCGTGTTAATCAGGTTCCAGATACGCAGTATTTT | CAIRPGGSRVNQVPDTQYF
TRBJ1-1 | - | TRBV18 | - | TGTGCCAGCTCACCGGACCAACTGAACACTGAAGCTTTCTTT | CASSPDQLNTEAFF
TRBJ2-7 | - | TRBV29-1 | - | TGCAGCGTTGTCACAAAGGGCAGGGGCGGATTCAGGGACGAGCAGTACTTC | CSVVTKGRGGFRDEQYF
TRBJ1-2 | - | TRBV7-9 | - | TGTGCCAGCAGCTTAGAAGTGGGCGGGAACTATGGCTACACCTTC | CASSLEVGGNYGYTF
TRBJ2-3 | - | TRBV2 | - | TGTGCCAGCAGGAAAGACAGGACTAGCACAGATACGCAGTATTTT | CASRKDRTSTDTQYF
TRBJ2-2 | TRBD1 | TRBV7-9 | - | TGTGCCAGCAGCTTAGGACAGGGAGCGGTCGGGGAGCTGTTTTTT | CASSLGQGAVGELFF
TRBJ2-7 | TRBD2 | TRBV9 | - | TGTGCCAGCAGCGTAGGGTCCGCGGGAGGTGTTGGGACCGTAGGCTACGAGCAGTACTTC | CASSVGSAGGVGTVGYEQYF
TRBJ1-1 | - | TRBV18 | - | TGTGCCAGCTCACCAAATGGGGGGATCGCTGAAGCTTTCTTT | CASSPNGGIAEAFF
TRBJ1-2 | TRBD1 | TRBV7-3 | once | TGTGCCAGCAGCTTAGGGACAGCTAACTATGGCTACACCTTC | CASSLGTANYGYTF
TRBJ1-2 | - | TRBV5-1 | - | TGCGCCAGCAGCTTGGCCGAGTACAGGGACTATGGCTACACCTTC | CASSLAEYRDYGYTF
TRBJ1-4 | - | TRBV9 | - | TGTGCCAGCAGTAAGGACGGGCAACGTGAAAAACTGTTTTTT | CASSKDGQREKLFF
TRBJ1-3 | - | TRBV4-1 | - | TGCGCCAGCAGCCAAGGGGGAAACACCATATATTTT | CASSQGGNTIYF
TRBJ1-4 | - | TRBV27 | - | TGTGCCAGCAAGGAGTTCTTCCGTAATGAAAAACTGTTTTTT | CASKEFFRNEKLFF
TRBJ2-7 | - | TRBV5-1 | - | TGCGCCAGCAGCTTCCGGCAGGGTGAACTTTACGAGCAGTACTTC | CASSFRQGELYEQYF
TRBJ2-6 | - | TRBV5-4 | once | TGTGCCAGCAGCTTAGGGGCGGACTCTGGGGCCAACGTCCTGACTTTC | CASSLGADSGANVLTF
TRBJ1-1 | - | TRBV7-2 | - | TGTGCCAGCAGCCGGACAGACATGAACACTGAAGCTTTCTTT | CASSRTDMNTEAFF
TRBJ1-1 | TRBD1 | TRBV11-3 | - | TGTGCCAGCAGCTTAGCGATGATTGGACAGGAGCCACCAAAGGCTTTCTTT | CASSLAMIGQEPPKAFF
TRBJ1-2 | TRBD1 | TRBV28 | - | TGTGCCAGCGCCACAGGGGACCGCTATGGCTACACCTTC | CASATGDRYGYTF
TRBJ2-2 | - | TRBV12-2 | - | TGTGCAAGTCGCTTAGTCGGTTTTGCCGGGGAGCTGTTTTTT | CASRLVGFAGELFF
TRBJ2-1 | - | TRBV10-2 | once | TGCGCCAGTCGCGGAGGCTACTGGGGCAATGAGCAGTTCTTC | CASRGGYWGNEQFF
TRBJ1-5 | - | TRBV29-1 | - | TGCAGCGTTGGGGGGGCTATCAATCAGCCCCAGCATTTT | CSVGGAINQPQHF
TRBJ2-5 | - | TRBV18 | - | TGTGCCAGCTCAACCTATCACAGCGGGTACCAAGAGACCCAGTACTTC | CASSTYHSGYQETQYF
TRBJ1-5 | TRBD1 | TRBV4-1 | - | TGCGCCAGCAGCCCAACAGGGGATTCGGGTCAGCCCCAGCATTTT | CASSPTGDSGQPQHF
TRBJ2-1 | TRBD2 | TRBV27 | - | TGTGCCAGCAGTTTCTCGGGACTAGCGGGAGGGGACAATGAGCAGTTCTTC | CASSFSGLAGGDNEQFF
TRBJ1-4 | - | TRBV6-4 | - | TGTGCCAGCAGTGCCTTAAGAGAAAAACTGTTTTTT | CASSALREKLFF
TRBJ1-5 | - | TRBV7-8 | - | TGTGCCAGCAGCCCCGGGACCGGAGGCCAGCCCCAGCATTTT | CASSPGTGGQPQHF
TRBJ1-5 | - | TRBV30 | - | TGTGCCTGGAGGCCCTCCCCGGGGGTGGGTCAGCCCCAGCATTTT | CAWRPSPGVGQPQHF
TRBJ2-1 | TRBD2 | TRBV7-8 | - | TGTGCCAGCAGCTTAGGGATCTTAGCGGGAGGGGTGGACAATGAGCAGTTCTTC | CASSLGILAGGVDNEQFF
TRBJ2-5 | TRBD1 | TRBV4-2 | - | TGTGCCAGCAGCTCAAGGGGGCTACAAGAGACCCAGTACTTC | CASSSRGLQETQYF
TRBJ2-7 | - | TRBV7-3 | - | TGTGCCAGCGATCTAGGGGTCGAGCAGTACTTC | CASDLGVEQYF
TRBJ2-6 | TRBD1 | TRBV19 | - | TGTGCCAGTAGGCCGGGACAGGGGTCCAACGTCCTGACTTTC | CASRPGQGSNVLTF